What follows are 20 T cell receptor beta chains derived from one specimen sequenced in a study of long-term antiretroviral therapy in people with HIV. Assay version v3.0 of immunoSEQ was used, and it was run at survey level. The method was immunoSEQ multiplex PCR; TCRdb's version includes in-frame clones alone and lacks a portion of them. The sample lists tens of thousands of clones, around three quarters seen once, with 11% in the top ten. The specimen was unsorted PBMCs, collected 1.1 years before starting antiretroviral therapy. The receptors stem from a woman between 40 and 50 years old with HIV.

This clone occurred a few times. The chain combines TRBV29-1 with TRBJ2-2; 9 nucleotides line up with TRBD2. J gave up 4 bases and V 0 bases, and 3 bases lay outside the gene matches. Germline V gene lookup returns CDR1 SQVTM and CDR2 ANQGSEA. The CDR3 is 15 residues long. The CDR3 DNA is TGCAGCGTTGAAGAAGGCGGGAGGGCCACCGGGGAGCTGTTTTTT. It yields the protein CSVEEGGRATGELFF.

The chain combines TRBV5-6 with TRBJ2-1; 8 bases match TRBD2. CDR3 length equals 16 residues. Germline trimming cut 0 bases from V and 3 bases from J; bases unmatched to any gene: 5. Germline V gene sequence: CDR1 SGHDT, CDR2 YYEEEE. As DNA, the CDR3 is TGTGCCAGCAGCTTGGCGCTAGCGGGTAGCTACAATGAGCAGTTCTTC. Its translation: CASSLALAGSYNEQFF.

V gene TRBV5-8 combines with J gene TRBJ1-5, with TRBD1 matching 9 bases. Germline V gives CDR1 SGHTS, CDR2 YDEGEE. Trimming cost V 3 bases and J 5 bases; bases outside gene matches: 12. The CDR3 is 17 amino acids. CDR3 in DNA: TGTGCCAGCAGCTCTGGAAACAGGGGGCTAGGTGATCAGCCCCAGCATTTT. It is translated as CASSSGNRGLGDQPQHF.

V is TRBV2 and J is TRBJ1-1; 7 bases match TRBD1. The junction had 11 bases not matched to a gene; V was cut back by 10 bases and J by 3 bases. The CDR3 has 14 amino acids. The germline CDR1 and CDR2 sequences are SNHLY and FYNNEI. CDR3 sequence: CATADRDLYTEAFF. Written as DNA, the CDR3 is TGTGCCACCGCTGACAGGGACCTATACACTGAAGCTTTCTTT.

The chain has TRBV7-9 and TRBJ2-7; possibly TRBD1 for D (6 bases). Germline values: CDR1 SEHNR, CDR2 FQNEAQ (reference sequence). V lost 2 bases to trimming and J lost 0 bases, with 14 bases between them. This CDR3 contains 16 residues. DNA of the CDR3: TGTGCCAGCAGCTTACCAGGACAGCCAAGCTCCTACGAGCAGTACTTC. Protein product: CASSLPGQPSSYEQYF.

The gene calls are TRBV18 and TRBJ2-4; 7 bases map to TRBD1. CDR1 and CDR2 from the germline V gene are KGHSH and LQKENI. The CDR3 is 17 amino acids. V trimming: 3 bases; J trimming: 0 bases; junction bases outside the gene matches: 8. CDR3 region: CASSPPGTALAKNIQYF. The CDR3 coding sequence is TGTGCCAGCTCACCTCCCGGGACAGCACTAGCCAAAAACATTCAGTACTTC.

The chain links TRBV4-2 to TRBJ1-1, with 9 bases lining up with TRBD1. V trimming: 1 base; J trimming: 4 bases; junction bases outside the gene matches: 7. The CDR3 sequence is 16 residues long. From germline, CDR1 is LGHNA and CDR2 YNFKEQ. The CDR3 sequence: CASSQVTGQGSTEAFF. As DNA, the CDR3 is TGTGCCAGCAGCCAAGTGACGGGACAGGGATCCACTGAAGCTTTCTTT.

The V call is TRBV7-9, the J call TRBJ1-2, with 7 nucleotides matching TRBD1. Per the germline V gene, CDR1 is SEHNR and CDR2 is FQNEAQ (reference sequence). The CDR3 spans 12 residues. V dropped 5 bases and J dropped 8; count of bases not matched to a gene: 5. CDR3 sequence: CASSDRAHGYTF. The CDR3 coding sequence is TGTGCCAGCAGCGACAGGGCTCACGGCTACACCTTC.

V and J are TRBV27 and TRBJ1-2; maybe TRBD1 (6 bases). The CDR3 spans 14 residues. The germline CDR1 and CDR2 sequences are MNHEY and SMNVEV (reference sequence). V was cut by 5 bases and J by 5 bases, with 15 bases left in between. The DNA for the CDR3 is TGTGCCAGCAGTGCTGGGGGACAATCTTATGGCTACACCTTC. The encoded protein is CASSAGGQSYGYTF.

The chain is built from TRBV7-8 and TRBJ2-7; D remains ambiguous. The germline CDR1 and CDR2 sequences are SGHVS and FQNEAQ. The CDR3 length is 13 residues. V lost 3 bases, J lost 4 bases, and 10 bases lay in between. DNA of the CDR3: TGTGCCAGCAGCTTCTTAGAATTGTACGAGCAGTACTTC. Translation gives CASSFLELYEQYF.

This CDR3 reads CASSQERGKAFF. The DNA for the CDR3 is TGCGCCAGCAGCCAAGAACGGGGGAAGGCTTTCTTT. The chain recombines TRBV4-1 with TRBJ1-1; D is possibly TRBD1 (5 bases). Trimming pared 0 bases from V and 11 bases from J, leaving 10 bases between. CDR1 is MGHRA and CDR2 is YSYEKL in the germline V gene. This CDR3 has 12 amino acids.

The chain carries TRBV20-1 and TRBJ2-2; D is ambiguous. In germline, CDR1 is DFQATT, CDR2 SNEGSKA (reference sequence). The CDR3 contains 11 residues. V lost 3 bases and J lost 7, with 6 bases in between. In DNA, the CDR3 is TGCAGTGCTAGGGCGTTCGGGGAGCTGTTTTTT. It encodes CSARAFGELFF.

This clone is a singleton in its sample. The rearrangement links TRBV6-5 to TRBJ1-2; tentatively, D is TRBD1 (5 bases). Germline V lookup: CDR1 MNHEY, CDR2 SVGAGI. CDR3 length: 13 residues. V lost 4 bases and J 3 bases, leaving 9 bases between the germline ends. CDR3 region: CASSWAGDYGYTF. As DNA, the CDR3 is TGTGCCAGCAGTTGGGCGGGGGACTATGGCTACACCTTC.

This clone has a single count. Other nucleotide sequences in the sample specify the same CDR3. This rearrangement joins TRBV4-3 to TRBJ1-2; D is uncertain. The CDR3 runs to 14 residues. CDR1 and CDR2 from the germline V gene are LGHNA and YSLEER. Trimming removed 0 bases from V and 8 bases from J, with 13 bases in between. The CDR3 coding sequence is TGCGCCAGCAGCCAAGATCGCGGGTTGGGGGGCTACACCTTC. This encodes CASSQDRGLGGYTF.

The V call is TRBV7-6, the J call TRBJ2-3, with TRBD2 matching 11 bases. The CDR3 is 15 amino acids. J lost 9 bases, V lost 5 bases, and 10 bases had no gene match. The germline CDR1 and CDR2 sequences are SGHVS and FNYEAQ. CDR3 loop: CASSPLAGGPTTQYF. As DNA, the CDR3 is TGTGCCAGCAGCCCCTTAGCGGGAGGGCCTACCACGCAGTATTTT.

V gene TRBV6-6 combines with J gene TRBJ2-5; 11 bases are shared with TRBD2. The CDR3 length is 14 residues. With V trimmed by 8 bases and J by 2 bases, 4 bases remained unmatched. Germline V CDR1 and CDR2: MNHNY, SVGAGI (reference sequence). The CDR3 sequence is CASQTSGMQETQYF. The CDR3 region has the DNA TGTGCCAGCCAGACTAGCGGGATGCAAGAGACCCAGTACTTC.

The CDR3 protein is CASSYSQEEVYNEQFF. The CDR3 DNA sequence: TGTGCCAGCAGTTACTCCCAAGAGGAAGTCTACAATGAGCAGTTCTTC. This rearrangement joins TRBV6-5 to TRBJ2-1; unclear D gene. V shed 0 bases and J shed 3 bases, with 12 bases lying between them. The germline V gene has CDR1 MNHEY and CDR2 SVGAGI. There are 16 residues in the CDR3.

V gene TRBV19 combines with J gene TRBJ1-4; D is unresolved. Germline assignment: CDR1 LNHDA and CDR2 SQIVND (reference sequence). This CDR3 is 16 amino acids long. V was clipped by 8 bases and J by 4 bases, with 20 bases between them. CDR3 in DNA: TGTGCCAGTCGATCTGCGCGCGCGGGCCTTAATGAAAAACTGTTTTTT. It translates to CASRSARAGLNEKLFF.

The chain links TRBV19 to TRBJ2-7; no firm D call. V lost 5 bases and J lost 6, with 14 bases in between. The CDR3 has 13 residues. The V gene's germline CDR1 is LNHDA and CDR2 SQIVND (reference sequence). The CDR3 coding sequence is TGTGCCAGTAGTCTTCGACTGGAGAGCGAGCAGTACTTC. It specifies CASSLRLESEQYF. Looking up the rest from reference TRBV19 and TRBJ2-7 gives the full variable domain: DGGITQSPKYLFRKEGQNVTLSCEQNLNHDAMYWYRQDPGQGLRLIYYSQIVNDFQKGDIAEGYSVSREKKESFPLTVTSAQKNPTAFYLCASSLRLESEQYFGPGTRLTVT.

A few counts support this clone. The chain joins TRBV5-4 to TRBJ1-4, with D unresolved. In germline, CDR1 is SGHNT, CDR2 YYREEE (reference sequence). Deletions cut 0 bases from V and 3 bases from J, with 3 bases between. There are 13 residues in the CDR3. CDR3 region: CASSLVANEKLFF. As DNA, the CDR3 is TGTGCCAGCAGCTTGGTGGCTAATGAAAAACTGTTTTTT.